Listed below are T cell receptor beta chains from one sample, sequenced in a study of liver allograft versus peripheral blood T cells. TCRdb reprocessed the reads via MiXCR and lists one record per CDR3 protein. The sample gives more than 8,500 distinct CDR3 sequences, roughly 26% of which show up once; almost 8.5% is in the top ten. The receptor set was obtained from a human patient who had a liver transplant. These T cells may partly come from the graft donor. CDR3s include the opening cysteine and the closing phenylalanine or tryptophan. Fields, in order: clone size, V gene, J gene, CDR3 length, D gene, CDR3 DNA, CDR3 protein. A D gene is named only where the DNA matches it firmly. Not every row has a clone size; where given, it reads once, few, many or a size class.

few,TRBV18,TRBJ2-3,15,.,TGTGCCAGCTCTCCCTTGGGGGAGAGCACAGATACGCAGTATTTT,CASSPLGESTDTQYF
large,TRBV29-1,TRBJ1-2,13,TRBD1,TGCAGCGTTGGGGGACAGGGCGCCTATGGCTACACCTTC,CSVGGQGAYGYTF
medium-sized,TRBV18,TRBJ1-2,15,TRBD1,TGTGCCAGCTCACCCTCGGGACAGGTTTTCTATGGCTACACCTTC,CASSPSGQVFYGYTF
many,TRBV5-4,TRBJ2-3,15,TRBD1,TGTGCCAGCAGCCCGCCCGGACAGGGCACAGATACGCAGTATTTT,CASSPPGQGTDTQYF
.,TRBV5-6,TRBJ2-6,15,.,TGTGCCAGCAGCTTCGAATGGGCTGGGGCCAACGTCCTGACTTTC,CASSFEWAGANVLTF
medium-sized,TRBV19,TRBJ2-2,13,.,TGTGCCAGTAGTATCGGGGTCATCGGGGAGCTGTTTTTT,CASSIGVIGELFF
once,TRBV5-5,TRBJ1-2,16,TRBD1,TGTGCCAGCAGCTTCCAGACAGGGGTCGGAGGTTATCGCTACACCTTC,CASSFQTGVGGYRYTF
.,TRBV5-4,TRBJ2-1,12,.,TGTGCCAGCAGCTTCGGGACTCTCCAGCAGTTCTTC,CASSFGTLQQFF
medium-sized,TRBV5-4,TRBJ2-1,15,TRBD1,TGTGCCAGCAGCTTGGAGAGACAGGGAAACAATGAGCAGTTCTTC,CASSLERQGNNEQFF
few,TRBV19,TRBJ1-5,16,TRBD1,TGTGCCAGTAGTATAGATCTGGACAGGGGGCTTCAGCCCCAGCATTTT,CASSIDLDRGLQPQHF
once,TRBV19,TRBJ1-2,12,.,TGTGCCAGTAAGAACCCTAACTATGGCTACACCTTC,CASKNPNYGYTF
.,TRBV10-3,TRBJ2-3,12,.,TGTGCCATCAGTGAGGACACAAATACGCAGTATTTT,CAISEDTNTQYF
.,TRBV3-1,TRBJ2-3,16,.,TGTGCCAGCAGCCAAGGGACGATCGGCAGCACAGATACGCAGTATTTT,CASSQGTIGSTDTQYF
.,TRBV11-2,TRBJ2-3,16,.,TGTGCCAGCAGCTTATCTAGGAGACTAATCACAGATACGCAGTATTTT,CASSLSRRLITDTQYF
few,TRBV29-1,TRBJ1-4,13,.,TGCAGCGCCCGAGGGGCCGGCTCTGAAAAACTGTTTTTT,CSARGAGSEKLFF
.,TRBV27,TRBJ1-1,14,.,TGTGCCAGCAGTCTCCACCTCACGGGGACTGAAGCTTTCTTT,CASSLHLTGTEAFF
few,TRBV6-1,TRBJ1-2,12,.,TGTGCCAGCAATAAGGACGCTCATGGCTACACCTTC,CASNKDAHGYTF
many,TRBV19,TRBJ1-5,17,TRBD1,TGTGCCAGTAGTAGGAGACAGGGGGCGGATAGCAATCAGCCCCAGCATTTT,CASSRRQGADSNQPQHF
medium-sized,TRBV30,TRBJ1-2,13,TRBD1,TGTGCCTGGAGCCGGGACAGGCCTTATGGCTACACCTTC,CAWSRDRPYGYTF
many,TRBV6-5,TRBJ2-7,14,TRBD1,TGTGCCACCTCAGGTTCGGGACAGAGCTACGAGCAGTACTTC,CATSGSGQSYEQYF
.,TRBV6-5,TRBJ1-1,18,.,TGTGCCAGCAGTTATTGGGGGTTCAGGGCAGGGAGCGCCACTGAAGCTTTCTTT,CASSYWGFRAGSATEAFF
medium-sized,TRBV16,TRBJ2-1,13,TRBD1,TGTGCCAGCAGCCGGGACAGGGTTGGTGAGCAGTTCTTC,CASSRDRVGEQFF
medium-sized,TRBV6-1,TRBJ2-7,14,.,TGTGCCAGCAGTGATAGGGGTATCTCCTACGAGCAGTACTTC,CASSDRGISYEQYF
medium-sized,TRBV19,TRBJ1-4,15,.,TGTGCCAGTAGGGTTAGGGAAGGCGACGGTGAAAAACTGTTTTTT,CASRVREGDGEKLFF
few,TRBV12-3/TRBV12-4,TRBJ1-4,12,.,TGTGCCAGCAGCCCGACTCGGGGAAAACTGTTTTTT,CASSPTRGKLFF
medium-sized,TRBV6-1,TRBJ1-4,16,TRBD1,TGTGCCAGCAGTGTCAAAACAGGGGGCTTTGATGAAAAACTGTTTTTT,CASSVKTGGFDEKLFF
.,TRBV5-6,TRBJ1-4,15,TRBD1,TGTGCCAGCAGCTTGGTCGACAGGGAAGTTGAAAAACTGTTTTTT,CASSLVDREVEKLFF
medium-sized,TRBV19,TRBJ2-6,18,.,TGTGCCAGTAGTATAGATAAAGGGCTAAGCTCTGGGGCCAACGTCCTGACTTTC,CASSIDKGLSSGANVLTF
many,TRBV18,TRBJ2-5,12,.,TGTGCCAGCTCAGCTCTCCAAGAGACCCAGTACTTC,CASSALQETQYF
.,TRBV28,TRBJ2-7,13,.,TGTGCCAGCAGTTTGGGCCAAACCTACGAGCAGTACTTC,CASSLGQTYEQYF
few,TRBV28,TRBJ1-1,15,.,TGTGCCAGCAGTTCAACAACGCAGGGAGGCACTGAAGCTTTCTTT,CASSSTTQGGTEAFF
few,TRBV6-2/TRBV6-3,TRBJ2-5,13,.,TGTGCCAGCAGTTACAGGGAAGGAGAGACCCAGTACTTC,CASSYREGETQYF
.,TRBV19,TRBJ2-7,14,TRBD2,TGTGCCAGTAGTAATAGCGGGGGGGCCTACGAGCAGTACTTC,CASSNSGGAYEQYF
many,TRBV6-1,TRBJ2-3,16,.,TGTGCCAGCAGTGAAGTAGGCGGAGGAGCCACAGATACGCAGTATTTT,CASSEVGGGATDTQYF
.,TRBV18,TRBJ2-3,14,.,TGTGCCAGCTCATCGGTTCAGGGCGCAGATACGCAGTATTTT,CASSSVQGADTQYF
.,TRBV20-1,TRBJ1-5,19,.,TGCAGTGCTAGAGATTGGGAGGGCGGGGGCGTTCGCTCTGGTCAGCCCCAGCATTTT,CSARDWEGGGVRSGQPQHF
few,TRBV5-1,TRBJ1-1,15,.,TGCGCCAGCAGCTCCACGGACAGCCAAAATGGAGAAGCTTTCTTT,CASSSTDSQNGEAFF
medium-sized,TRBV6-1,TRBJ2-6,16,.,TGTGCCAGCAGTGAAACGGGGTTCTCTGGGGCCAACGTCCTGACTTTC,CASSETGFSGANVLTF
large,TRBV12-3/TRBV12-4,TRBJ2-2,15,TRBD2,TGTGCCAGCAGACTAGCGGGGGTAGGCACCGGGGAGCTGTTTTTT,CASRLAGVGTGELFF
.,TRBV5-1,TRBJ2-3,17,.,TGCGCCAGCAGCTTGGATACAGGGCTAGGGGTTACAGATACGCAGTATTTT,CASSLDTGLGVTDTQYF
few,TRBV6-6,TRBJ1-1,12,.,TGTGCCAGCAGCTCGACGAACACTGAAGCTTTTTTT,CASSSTNTEAFF
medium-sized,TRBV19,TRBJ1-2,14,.,TGTGCCAGTAGTGGGGAGACAAGTTCTTATGGCTACACCTTC,CASSGETSSYGYTF
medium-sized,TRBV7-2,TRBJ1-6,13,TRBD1,TGTGCCAGCAGCCAGGACAGGAGATCACCCCTCCACTTT,CASSQDRRSPLHF
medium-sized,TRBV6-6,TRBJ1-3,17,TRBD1,TGTGCCAGCAGTAGCAAAGGACAGGCGACCTCTGGAAACACCATATATTTT,CASSSKGQATSGNTIYF
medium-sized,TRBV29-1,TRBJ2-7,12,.,TGCAGCGTTGCCATACAGGGCTACGAGCAGTACTTC,CSVAIQGYEQYF
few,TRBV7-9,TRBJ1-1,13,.,TGTGCCAGCAGCTTAGTCGGGAACACTGAAGCTTTCTTT,CASSLVGNTEAFF
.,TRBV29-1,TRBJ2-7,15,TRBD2,TGCAGCGTTGAAAAGGGCGGGAGGGCCTCGTACGAGCAGTACTTC,CSVEKGGRASYEQYF
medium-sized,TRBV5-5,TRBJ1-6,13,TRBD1,TGTGCCAGCAGCTCGGACAGGGAGGCACCCCTCCACTTT,CASSSDREAPLHF
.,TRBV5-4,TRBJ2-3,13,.,TGTGCCAGCAGCTTGAGTTTTTCAGATACGCAGTATTTT,CASSLSFSDTQYF
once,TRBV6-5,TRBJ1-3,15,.,TGTGCCAGCAGTTACTCGCTTGTGAATGGAAACACCATATATTTT,CASSYSLVNGNTIYF
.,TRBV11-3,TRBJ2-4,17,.,TGTGCCAGCAGCAGCCCTAGGTATGTCAGGGACAAAAACATTCAGTACTTC,CASSSPRYVRDKNIQYF
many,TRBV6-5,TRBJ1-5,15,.,TGTGCCAGCAGAAGGGACCGGGGGGTGGATCAGCCCCAGCATTTT,CASRRDRGVDQPQHF
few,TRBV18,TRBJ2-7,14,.,TGTGCCAGCTCACCACCCCCGGGGGTCTACGAGCAGTACTTC,CASSPPPGVYEQYF